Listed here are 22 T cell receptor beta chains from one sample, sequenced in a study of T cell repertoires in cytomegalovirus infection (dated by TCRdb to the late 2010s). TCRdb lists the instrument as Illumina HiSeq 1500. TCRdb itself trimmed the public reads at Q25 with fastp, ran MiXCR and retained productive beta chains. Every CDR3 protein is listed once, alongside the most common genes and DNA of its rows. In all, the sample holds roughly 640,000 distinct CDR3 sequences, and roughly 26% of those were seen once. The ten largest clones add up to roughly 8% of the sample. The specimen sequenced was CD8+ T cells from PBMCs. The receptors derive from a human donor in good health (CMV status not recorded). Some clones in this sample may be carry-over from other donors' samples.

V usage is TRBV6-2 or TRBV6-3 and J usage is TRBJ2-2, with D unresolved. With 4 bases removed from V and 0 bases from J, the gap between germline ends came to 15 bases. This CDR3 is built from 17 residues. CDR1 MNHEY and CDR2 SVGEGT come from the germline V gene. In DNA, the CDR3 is TGTGCCAGCAGTTCCCCAATCGCCGACTCGAACACCGGGGAGCTGTTTTTT. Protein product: CASSSPIADSNTGELFF.

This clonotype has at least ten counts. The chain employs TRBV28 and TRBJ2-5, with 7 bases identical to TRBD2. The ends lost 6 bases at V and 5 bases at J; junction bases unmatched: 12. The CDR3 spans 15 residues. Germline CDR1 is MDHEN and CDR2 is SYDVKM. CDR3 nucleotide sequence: TGTGCCAGCAGCTCCGGGGAGGGTGTTCTGGAGACCCAGTACTTC. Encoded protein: CASSSGEGVLETQYF.

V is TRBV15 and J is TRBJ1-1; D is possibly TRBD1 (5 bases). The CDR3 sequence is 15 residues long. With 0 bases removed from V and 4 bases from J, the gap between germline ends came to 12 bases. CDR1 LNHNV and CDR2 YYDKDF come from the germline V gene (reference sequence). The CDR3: CATSRDFGGSTEAFF. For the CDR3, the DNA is TGTGCCACCAGCAGAGATTTCGGGGGGAGCACTGAAGCTTTCTTT. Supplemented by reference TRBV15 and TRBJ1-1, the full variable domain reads DAMVIQNPRYQVTQFGKPVTLSCSQTLNHNVMYWYQQKSSQAPKLLFHYYDKDFNNEADTPDNFQSRRPNTSFCFLDIRSPGLGDTAMYLCATSRDFGGSTEAFFGQGTRLTVV.

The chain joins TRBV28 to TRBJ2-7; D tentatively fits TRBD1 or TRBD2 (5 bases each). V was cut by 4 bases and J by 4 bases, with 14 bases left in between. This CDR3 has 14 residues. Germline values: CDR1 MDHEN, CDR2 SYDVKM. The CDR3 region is CASSSFTGAYEQYV. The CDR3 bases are TGTGCCAGCAGTTCGTTTACCGGGGCTTACGAGCAGTACGTC.

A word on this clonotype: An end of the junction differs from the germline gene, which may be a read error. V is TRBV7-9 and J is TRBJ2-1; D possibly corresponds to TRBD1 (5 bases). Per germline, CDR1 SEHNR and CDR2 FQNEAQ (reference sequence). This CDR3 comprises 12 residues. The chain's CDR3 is CTSSLPGNEQFF. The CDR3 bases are TGTACCAGCAGCCTACCAGGGAATGAGCAGTTCTTC. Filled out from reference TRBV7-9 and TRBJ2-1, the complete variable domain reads DTGVSQNPRHKITKRGQNVTFRCDPISEHNRLYWYRQTLGQGPEFLTYFQNEAQLEKSRLLSDRFSAERPKGSFSTLEIQRTEQGDSAMYLCTSSLPGNEQFFGPGTRLTVL.

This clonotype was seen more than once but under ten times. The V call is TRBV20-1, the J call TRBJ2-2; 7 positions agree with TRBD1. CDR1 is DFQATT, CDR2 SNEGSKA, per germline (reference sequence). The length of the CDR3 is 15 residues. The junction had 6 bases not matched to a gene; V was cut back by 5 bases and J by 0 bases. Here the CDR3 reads CSAWDRSTNTGELFF. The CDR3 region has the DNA TGCAGTGCTTGGGACAGATCTACGAACACCGGGGAGCTGTTTTTT.

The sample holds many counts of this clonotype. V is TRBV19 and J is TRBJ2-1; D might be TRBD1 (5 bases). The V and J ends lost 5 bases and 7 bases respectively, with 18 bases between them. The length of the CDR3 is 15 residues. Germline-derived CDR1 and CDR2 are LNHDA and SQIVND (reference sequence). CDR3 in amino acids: CASSPLGLVGNEQFF. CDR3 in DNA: TGTGCCAGTAGTCCACTGGGGCTAGTTGGGAATGAGCAGTTCTTC.

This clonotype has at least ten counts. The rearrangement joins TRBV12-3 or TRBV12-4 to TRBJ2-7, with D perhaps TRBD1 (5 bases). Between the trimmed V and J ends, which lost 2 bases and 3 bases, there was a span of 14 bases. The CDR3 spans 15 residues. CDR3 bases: TGTGCCAGCAGTTTACAGGCCGACAGAAACTACGAGCAGTACGTC. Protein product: CASSLQADRNYEQYV.

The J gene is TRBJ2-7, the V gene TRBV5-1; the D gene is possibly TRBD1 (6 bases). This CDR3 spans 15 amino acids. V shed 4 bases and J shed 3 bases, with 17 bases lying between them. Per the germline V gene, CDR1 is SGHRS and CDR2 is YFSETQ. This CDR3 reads CASSEGQGSRYEQYV. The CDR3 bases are TGCGCCAGCAGCGAAGGCCAGGGGAGTCGCTACGAGCAGTACGTC.

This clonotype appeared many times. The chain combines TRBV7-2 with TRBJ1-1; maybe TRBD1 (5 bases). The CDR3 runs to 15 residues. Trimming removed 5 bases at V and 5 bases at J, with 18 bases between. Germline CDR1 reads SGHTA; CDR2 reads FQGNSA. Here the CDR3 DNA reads TGTGCCAGCAGCCGCGACTGGGGCAGAAGGACTGAAGCTTTCTTT. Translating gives CASSRDWGRRTEAFF.

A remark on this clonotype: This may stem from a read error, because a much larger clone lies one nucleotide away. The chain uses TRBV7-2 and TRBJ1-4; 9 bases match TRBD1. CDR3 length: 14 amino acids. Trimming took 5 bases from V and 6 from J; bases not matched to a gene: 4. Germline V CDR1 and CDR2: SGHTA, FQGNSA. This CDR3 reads CTSSTGGVDEKLFF. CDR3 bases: TGTACCAGCAGCACAGGGGGCGTGGATGAAAAACTGTTTTTT.

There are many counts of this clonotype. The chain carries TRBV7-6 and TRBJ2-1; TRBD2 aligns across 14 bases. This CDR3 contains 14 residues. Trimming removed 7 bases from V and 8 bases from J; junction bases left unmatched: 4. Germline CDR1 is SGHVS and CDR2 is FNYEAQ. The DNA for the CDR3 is TGTGCCAGCACCAGACTAGCGGGGGGGGATGAGCAGTTCTTC. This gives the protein CASTRLAGGDEQFF.

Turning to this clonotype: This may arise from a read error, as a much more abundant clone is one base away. The CDR3 region is CANMPAGMNTEAFF. As DNA, the CDR3 is TGTGCCAACATGCCGGCAGGCATGAACACTGAAGCTTTCTTT. The genes are TRBV28 and TRBJ1-1; the D is unclear. V lost 10 bases to trimming and J lost 0 bases, with 15 bases between them. The CDR3 spans 14 residues. Germline CDR1 MDHEN, CDR2 SYDVKM.

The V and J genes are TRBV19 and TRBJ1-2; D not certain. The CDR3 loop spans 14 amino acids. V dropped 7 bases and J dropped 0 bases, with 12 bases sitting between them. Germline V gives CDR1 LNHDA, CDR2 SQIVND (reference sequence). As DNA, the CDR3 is TGTGCCAGTACAGACCGAGCTACTAACTATGGCTACACCTTC. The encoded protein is CASTDRATNYGYTF. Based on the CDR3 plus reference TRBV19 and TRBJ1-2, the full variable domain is DGGITQSPKYLFRKEGQNVTLSCEQNLNHDAMYWYRQDPGQGLRLIYYSQIVNDFQKGDIAEGYSVSREKKESFPLTVTSAQKNPTAFYLCASTDRATNYGYTFGSGTRLTVV.

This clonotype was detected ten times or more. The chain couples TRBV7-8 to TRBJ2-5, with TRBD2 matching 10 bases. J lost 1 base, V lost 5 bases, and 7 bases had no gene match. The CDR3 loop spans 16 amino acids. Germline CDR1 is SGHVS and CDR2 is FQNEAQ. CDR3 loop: CASSHRRTSGQETQYF. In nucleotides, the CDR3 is TGTGCCAGCAGCCACCGTCGGACTAGCGGCCAAGAGACCCAGTACTTC. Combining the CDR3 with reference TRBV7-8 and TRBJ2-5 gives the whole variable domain GAGVSQSPRYKVAKRGQDVALRCDPISGHVSLFWYQQALGQGPEFLTYFQNEAQLDKSGLPSDRFFAERPEGSVSTLKIQRTQQEDSAVYLCASSHRRTSGQETQYFGPGTRLLVL.

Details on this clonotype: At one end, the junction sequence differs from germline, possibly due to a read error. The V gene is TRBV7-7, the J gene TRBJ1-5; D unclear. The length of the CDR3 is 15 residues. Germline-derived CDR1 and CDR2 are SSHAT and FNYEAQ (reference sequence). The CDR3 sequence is CASSLSMDSNQPQHF. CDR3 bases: TGTGCTAGCAGCCTCTCGATGGATAGCAATCAGCCCCAGCATTTT.

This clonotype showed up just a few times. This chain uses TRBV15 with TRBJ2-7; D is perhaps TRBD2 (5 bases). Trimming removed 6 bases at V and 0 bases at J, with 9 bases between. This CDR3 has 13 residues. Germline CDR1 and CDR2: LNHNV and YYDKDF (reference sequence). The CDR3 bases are TGTGCCACCAGGCCCGGGGACTCCTACGAGCAGTACTTC. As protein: CATRPGDSYEQYF.

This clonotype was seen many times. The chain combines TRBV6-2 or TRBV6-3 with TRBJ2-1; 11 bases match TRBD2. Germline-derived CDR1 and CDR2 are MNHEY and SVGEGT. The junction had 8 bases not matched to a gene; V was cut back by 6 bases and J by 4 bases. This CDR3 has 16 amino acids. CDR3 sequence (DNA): TGTGCCAGCAGGCACACCGGGACTAGCGGATACAATGAGCAGTTCTTC. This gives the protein CASRHTGTSGYNEQFF.

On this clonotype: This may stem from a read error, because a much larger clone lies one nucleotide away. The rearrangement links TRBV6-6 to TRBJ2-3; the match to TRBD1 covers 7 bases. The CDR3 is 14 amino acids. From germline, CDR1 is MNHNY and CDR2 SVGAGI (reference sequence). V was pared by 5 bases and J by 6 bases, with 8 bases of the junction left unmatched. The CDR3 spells CASSKNRGVDTQYF. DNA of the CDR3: TGTGCCAGCAGTAAAAACAGGGGAGTGGATACGCAGTATTTT.

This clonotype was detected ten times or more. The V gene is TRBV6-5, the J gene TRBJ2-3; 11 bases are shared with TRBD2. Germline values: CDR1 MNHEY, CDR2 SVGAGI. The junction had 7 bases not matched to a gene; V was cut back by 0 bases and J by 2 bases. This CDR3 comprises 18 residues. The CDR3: CASSYSKDSGGVTDTQYF. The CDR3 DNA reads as TGTGCCAGCAGTTACTCGAAGGATAGCGGGGGGGTCACAGATACGCAGTATTTT.

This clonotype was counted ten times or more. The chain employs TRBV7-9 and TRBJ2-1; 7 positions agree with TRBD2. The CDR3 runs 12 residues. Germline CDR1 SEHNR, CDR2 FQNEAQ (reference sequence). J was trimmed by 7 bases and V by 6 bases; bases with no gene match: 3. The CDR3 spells CASRSGRNEQFF. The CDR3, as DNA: TGTGCCAGCAGATCCGGGAGGAATGAGCAGTTCTTC.

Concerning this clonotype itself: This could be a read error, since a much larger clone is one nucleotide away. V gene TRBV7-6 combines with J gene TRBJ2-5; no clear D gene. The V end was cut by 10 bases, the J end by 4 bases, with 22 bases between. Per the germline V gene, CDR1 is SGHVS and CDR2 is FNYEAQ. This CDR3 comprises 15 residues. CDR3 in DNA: TGTGCCAACAGTCATCAGGACGCCCCACGAGAGACCCAGTACTTC. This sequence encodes CANSHQDAPRETQYF.